This T cell receptor (beta chain) was found in a study of T cells in Graves' hyperthyroidism and ophthalmopathy. Study-level results: Researchers found most expanded thyroid clonotypes above 0.001 in blood as well.

Researchers took RNA transcripts and amplified the TCR beta CDR3 regions from them. In the first-round RT-PCR of the TCR CDR3, the HTBI primer set was used. TCRdb re-derived calls from the multiplex PCR reads in MiXCR, one entry per CDR3 protein. The sample shows 350,000 to 400,000 distinct CDR3 sequences, around 20% of them seen only once. Together with thyroid ultrasound, orbital computed tomography, serum thyroxine and TRAb, clinical symptoms were used for diagnoses. PBMCs stemmed from less than 13 ml fresh peripheral blood. The germline V and J ends were trimmed by 6 bases and 8 bases, with 13 bases remaining between them. This CDR3 has 12 amino acids. The germline V gene encodes CDR1 PRHDT and CDR2 FYEKMQ (reference sequence). With regard to this clonotype: The antigen is undetermined.

This chain joins TRBV13 and TRBJ1-1; D call uncertain. The receptor was isolated from a man aged 18 to 30 with Graves' ophthalmopathy. The sample comprised blood. Here the CDR3 reads CASSPPDGEAFF. The CDR3 coding sequence is TGTGCCAGCAGTCCCCCGGATGGGGAAGCTTTCTTT.